This is a list of T cell receptor beta chains from one sample in a study of beta chain features in type 1 diabetes. Assay: immunoSEQ multiplex PCR; the TCRdb copy retains only in-frame clones and omits some. The data contain under 250,000 clones, 25% to 30% of them singletons. The specimen sequenced was central memory CD4+ T cells from blood. All receptors come from a man aged 25 to 40 in good health. The CDR3 runs from the conserved cysteine through the conserved F or W. The D gene is left open where the match is weak. For some rows the clone size is stated as once, few or many, or as a class when expanded; others skip it.

J gene	D gene	V gene	clone size	CDR3 protein	CDR3 DNA
TRBJ2-7	TRBD2	TRBV30	-	CAWKTSRSYEQYF	TGTGCCTGGAAGACTAGCCGGTCCTACGAGCAGTACTTC
TRBJ1-2	-	TRBV30	-	CAWSVLRGGHYGYTF	TGTGCCTGGAGTGTACTCCGGGGGGGACACTATGGCTACACCTTC
TRBJ1-5	TRBD1	TRBV29-1	few	CSVRTGSNQPQHF	TGCAGCGTTCGGACAGGGAGCAATCAGCCCCAGCATTTT
TRBJ1-3	-	TRBV2	-	CASSEGAGNTIYF	TGTGCCAGCAGTGAAGGCGCCGGAAACACCATATATTTT
TRBJ2-7	-	TRBV7-2	-	CASSSGGTLSSYEQYF	TGTGCCAGCAGCTCTGGGGGTACTCTCAGCTCCTACGAGCAGTACTTC
TRBJ2-1	-	TRBV27	-	CASSDDSGGEQFF	TGTGCCAGCAGTGACGACAGTGGGGGCGAGCAGTTCTTC
TRBJ2-7	TRBD1	TRBV5-1	few	CASSLGQGTHEQYF	TGCGCCAGCAGCTTGGGACAGGGTACCCACGAGCAGTACTTC
TRBJ2-7	TRBD1	TRBV10-3	-	CAIRGTVTTYEQYF	TGTGCCATCAGAGGGACAGTTACAACCTACGAGCAGTACTTC
TRBJ1-2	-	TRBV30	-	CAWSVTGGYTF	TGTGCCTGGAGTGTGACGGGTGGCTACACCTTC
TRBJ2-5	-	TRBV7-9	-	CASSLGGGSGETQYF	TGTGCCAGCAGCTTAGGAGGTGGGAGCGGGGAGACCCAGTACTTC
TRBJ1-5	-	TRBV19	-	CASSTPGRNQPQHF	TGTGCCAGTAGTACCCCAGGGCGCAATCAGCCCCAGCATTTT
TRBJ2-1	-	TRBV4-1	-	CASSQEGARFF	TGCGCCAGCAGCCAAGAGGGGGCCCGGTTCTTC
TRBJ1-1	-	TRBV18	-	CASSPGGRNTEAFF	TGTGCCAGCTCACCAGGCGGAAGAAACACTGAAGCTTTCTTT
TRBJ2-3	TRBD2	TRBV10-3	few	CAISESSGRLFF	TGTGCCATCAGTGAGTCCAGCGGGAGGCTCTTTTTT
TRBJ2-2	-	TRBV29-1	-	CSVWSTGELFF	TGCAGCGTTTGGAGCACCGGGGAGCTGTTTTTT
TRBJ2-1	-	TRBV5-1	few	CASSPRERAPNEQFF	TGCGCCAGCAGCCCCCGAGAGCGGGCCCCCAATGAGCAGTTCTTC
TRBJ2-7	-	TRBV7-2	many	CATDPGTSHEQYF	TGTGCCACGGACCCAGGGACATCTCACGAGCAGTACTTC
TRBJ2-7	TRBD2	TRBV5-1	many	CASSTSGGTYEQYF	TGCGCCAGCAGCACTAGCGGGGGCACCTACGAGCAGTACTTC
TRBJ2-3	TRBD2	TRBV6-1	few	CASSEGGLAGTDTQYF	TGTGCCAGCAGTGAAGGAGGTCTAGCGGGCACAGATACGCAGTATTTT
TRBJ2-1	-	TRBV5-6	-	CASSFVAPGGYNEQFF	TGTGCCAGCAGCTTCGTAGCCCCCGGGGGTTACAATGAGCAGTTCTTC
TRBJ2-5	-	TRBV7-2	-	CASSRGREETQYF	TGTGCCAGCAGCCGAGGGAGAGAAGAGACCCAGTACTTC
TRBJ2-2	-	TRBV15	few	CATSRTRDFLTGELFF	TGTGCCACCAGCAGAACCCGGGACTTTCTTACCGGGGAGCTGTTTTTT
TRBJ2-3	-	TRBV5-1	-	CASGHRATDTQYF	TGCGCCAGCGGTCACCGGGCCACAGATACGCAGTATTTT
TRBJ1-2	-	TRBV7-9	many	CASSPQATNYGYTF	TGTGCCAGCAGCCCACAGGCCACTAACTATGGCTACACCTTC
TRBJ1-3	TRBD1	TRBV6-5	-	CASSSGQGNTIYF	TGTGCCAGCAGTTCGGGACAGGGAAACACCATATATTTT
TRBJ2-1	TRBD2	TRBV6-5	-	CASSYTRKAGVNEQFF	TGTGCCAGCAGTTACACCAGAAAGGCGGGAGTCAATGAGCAGTTCTTC
TRBJ1-1	-	TRBV19	-	CASLDRHTSEAFF	TGTGCCAGCCTTGACAGACACACTAGTGAAGCTTTCTTT
TRBJ1-1	-	TRBV5-6	few	CASSLQGSVAFF	TGTGCCAGCAGCTTGCAAGGGTCGGTGGCTTTCTTT
TRBJ2-3	TRBD1	TRBV29-1	few	CSVERQGTDTQYF	TGCAGCGTTGAAAGACAGGGAACAGATACGCAGTATTTT
TRBJ2-3	TRBD2	TRBV5-4	few	CASSSELAGGPTDTQYF	TGTGCCAGCAGCTCGGAACTAGCGGGAGGGCCAACAGATACGCAGTATTTT
TRBJ1-3	-	TRBV7-9	-	CASSLGEYSGNTIYF	TGTGCCAGCAGCTTAGGGGAGTACTCTGGAAACACCATATATTTT
TRBJ2-5	-	TRBV14	many	CASSQGARSETQYF	TGTGCCAGCAGCCAAGGAGCTAGATCGGAGACCCAGTACTTC
TRBJ1-5	-	TRBV6-1	few	CASSPGQGLNQPQHF	TGTGCCAGCAGCCCGGGGCAGGGGCTCAATCAGCCCCAGCATTTT
TRBJ2-2	TRBD2	TRBV2	few	CASSASGANTGELFF	TGTGCCAGCAGCGCTAGCGGCGCGAACACCGGGGAGCTGTTTTTT
TRBJ1-1	-	TRBV6-6	-	CASSYSKGTEAFF	TGTGCCAGCAGTTACTCGAAGGGGACTGAAGCTTTCTTT
TRBJ1-1	-	TRBV5-1	once	CASSFSPGYEAFF	TGCGCCAGCAGCTTTTCTCCAGGATACGAAGCTTTCTTT
TRBJ2-6	-	TRBV29-1	-	CSARAGANVLTF	TGCAGCGCTCGCGCTGGGGCCAACGTCCTGACTTTC
TRBJ1-1	-	TRBV14	few	CASSLSGTEAFF	TGTGCCAGCAGCCTTTCCGGGACAGAAGCTTTCTTT
TRBJ2-6	-	TRBV15	-	CATSREQGLSGANVLTF	TGTGCCACCAGCAGAGAGCAGGGATTGTCGGGGGCCAACGTCCTGACTTTC
TRBJ2-3	TRBD2	TRBV4-3	once	CASSPRSSGRAYYPDTQYF	TGCGCCAGCAGCCCAAGAAGTAGCGGGAGGGCCTATTACCCAGATACGCAGTATTTT
TRBJ2-5	-	TRBV5-1	few	CASSLATTVQETQYF	TGCGCCAGCAGCTTGGCCACGACAGTACAAGAGACCCAGTACTTC
TRBJ2-3	-	TRBV7-2	-	CASSFWDITSTDTQYF	TGTGCCAGCAGCTTTTGGGACATCACTAGCACAGATACGCAGTATTTT
TRBJ2-7	TRBD1	TRBV5-6	-	CASIDPGTGTYEQYF	TGTGCCAGCATCGATCCCGGGACAGGAACCTACGAGCAGTACTTC
TRBJ2-6	-	TRBV7-8	-	CASSFGLAGAGFF	TGTGCCAGCAGCTTTGGATTGGCAGGGGCAGGGTTTTTC
TRBJ2-5	-	TRBV5-1	-	CASSPDRETQYF	TGCGCCAGCAGCCCGGATCGGGAGACCCAGTACTTC